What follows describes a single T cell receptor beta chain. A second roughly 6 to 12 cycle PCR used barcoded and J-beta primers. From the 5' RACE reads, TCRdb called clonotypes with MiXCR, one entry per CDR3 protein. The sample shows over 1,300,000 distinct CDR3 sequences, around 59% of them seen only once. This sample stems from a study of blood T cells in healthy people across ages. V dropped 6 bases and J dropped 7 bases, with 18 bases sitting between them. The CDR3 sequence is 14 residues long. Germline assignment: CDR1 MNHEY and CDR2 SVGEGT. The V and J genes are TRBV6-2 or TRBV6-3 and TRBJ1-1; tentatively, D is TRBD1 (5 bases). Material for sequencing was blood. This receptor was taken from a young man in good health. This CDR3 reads CASSYGGQRDEAFF. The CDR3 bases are TGTGCCAGCAGCTACGGGGGTCAGCGAGATGAAGCTTTCTTT.